This passage covers 24 T cell receptor beta chains from one sample sequenced in a study of cytomegalovirus exposure and HLA in healthy donors. 60 Vbeta and 13 Jbeta primers were used in PCR. Sequencing was performed with immunoSEQ multiplex PCR; in TCRdb, only in-frame clones are kept and a portion is missing. The data show over 120,000 clones, roughly 74% seen once. Sample: PBMCs. Receptor source: a woman aged 18-29 years in good health and CMV-seropositive.

The gene calls are TRBV19 and TRBJ2-5; D gene uncertain. CDR3 length equals 11 residues. With 5 bases removed from V and 2 bases from J, the gap between germline ends came to 3 bases. CDR1 LNHDA and CDR2 SQIVND come from the germline V gene (reference sequence). The DNA of the CDR3 is TGTGCCAGTAGTGTACAAGAGACCCAGTACTTC. It translates to CASSVQETQYF.

The chain employs TRBV7-8 and TRBJ1-2; D remains ambiguous. CDR3 length equals 14 residues. Trimming shortened V by 5 bases and J by 4 bases, and 14 bases separated the two germline ends. Germline loops: CDR1 SGHVS, CDR2 FQNEAQ. The CDR3 reads CASSPRTDGYGYTF. The CDR3 DNA reads TGTGCCAGCAGCCCGAGGACTGACGGCTATGGCTACACCTTC.

The count of this clone is one. This rearrangement joins TRBV5-5 to TRBJ1-4, with D unclear. V was trimmed by 5 bases and J by 2 bases, leaving 13 bases between them. The CDR3 totals 15 residues. Germline V gene lookup returns CDR1 SGHKS and CDR2 YYEKEE (reference sequence). The CDR3 coding sequence is TGTGCCAGCAGGGCCCTCAGTGTGACTAATGAAAAACTGTTTTTT. It translates to CASRALSVTNEKLFF.

The chain is built from TRBV7-8 and TRBJ2-7; D may be TRBD1 (5 bases). The CDR3 length is 14 residues. Germline lookup yields CDR1 SGHVS and CDR2 FQNEAQ. V lost 4 bases and J lost 2, with 12 bases in between. The DNA of the CDR3 is TGTGCCAGCAGCTATAGCAGGGTAGCCTACGAGCAGTACTTC. The encoded protein is CASSYSRVAYEQYF.

This sequence joins TRBV11-2 and TRBJ2-7, with TRBD1 matching over 7 bases. There are 14 residues in the CDR3. The germline V gene has CDR1 SGHAT and CDR2 FQNNGV. V was clipped by 4 bases and J by 4 bases; unmatched bases: 7. Written as DNA, the CDR3 is TGTGCCAGCAGCTCCCGACAGGGCGGGTACGAGCAGTACTTC. It is translated as CASSSRQGGYEQYF.

J is TRBJ2-6 and V is TRBV6-6; D is possibly TRBD1 (6 bases). The CDR3 runs to 15 residues. Germline V CDR1 and CDR2: MNHNY, SVGAGI (reference sequence). With 6 bases removed from V and 1 base from J, the gap between germline ends came to 10 bases. The CDR3 protein is CASSPTGSGANVLTF. CDR3 in DNA: TGTGCCAGCAGCCCCACAGGGTCTGGGGCCAACGTCCTGACTTTC.

The J gene is TRBJ2-3, the V gene TRBV9; TRBD1 matches 8 bases. J was trimmed by 6 bases and V by 4 bases; bases with no gene match: 13. This CDR3 comprises 16 residues. Germline V gene lookup returns CDR1 SGDLS and CDR2 YYNGEE. This CDR3 reads CASSPRRVDRADTQYF. DNA for the CDR3: TGTGCCAGCAGCCCCCGTAGGGTGGACAGGGCTGATACGCAGTATTTT.

The J gene is TRBJ1-6, the V gene TRBV5-8, with a possible D match to TRBD1 (5 bases). V dropped 0 bases and J dropped 7 bases, with 17 bases sitting between them. Germline V gene data show CDR1 as SGHTS and CDR2 as YDEGEE. CDR3 length: 17 residues. CDR3 sequence: CASSLGLRTPTNSPLHF. CDR3 DNA: TGTGCCAGCAGCTTGGGACTCCGGACACCAACCAATTCACCCCTCCACTTT.

The rearrangement links TRBV18 to TRBJ2-1; TRBD2 matches 11 bases. Trimming cost V 3 bases and J 8 bases; bases outside gene matches: 15. Per the germline V gene, CDR1 is KGHSH and CDR2 is LQKENI. The CDR3 runs to 18 residues. The CDR3 nucleotides are TGTGCCAGCTCACCTAAAATAATTTTTGGACTAGCGGGCGATGAGCAGTTCTTC. This translates into CASSPKIIFGLAGDEQFF.

The gene calls are TRBV9 and TRBJ1-1, with a tentative D call TRBD1 (6 bases). V was trimmed by 3 bases and J by 1 base, leaving 10 bases between them. CDR3 length: 14 amino acids. Per the germline V gene, CDR1 is SGDLS and CDR2 is YYNGEE. CDR3 DNA sequence: TGTGCCAGCAGCGCCGGACAGAAGAACACTGAAGCTTTCTTT. It encodes CASSAGQKNTEAFF.

DNA of the CDR3: TGTGCCAGCAGCTTACGACAGGACCTTTACGAGCAGTACTTC. Its translation: CASSLRQDLYEQYF. This rearrangement joins TRBV5-4 to TRBJ2-7; maybe TRBD1 (6 bases). The CDR3 covers 14 residues. Trimming shortened V by 2 bases and J by 4 bases, and 13 bases separated the two germline ends. Germline assignment: CDR1 SGHNT and CDR2 YYREEE (reference sequence).

This clone was detected only once. V is TRBV4-1 and J is TRBJ1-4; 7 bases agree with TRBD1. This CDR3 is 15 amino acids long. Germline assignment: CDR1 MGHRA and CDR2 YSYEKL. Losses at the gene ends were 2 bases for V and 7 bases for J; bases not matched to a gene: 7. The CDR3 sequence: CASSQYSGGTEKLFF. CDR3 DNA sequence: TGCGCCAGCAGCCAATACTCAGGGGGAACTGAAAAACTGTTTTTT.

V gene TRBV10-3 combines with J gene TRBJ2-3; 10 bases agree with TRBD2. Per the germline V gene, CDR1 is ENHRY and CDR2 is SYGVKD. The CDR3 has 15 residues. Trimming removed 4 bases from V and 6 bases from J; junction bases left unmatched: 7. CDR3 nucleotide sequence: TGTGCCATCAGTGGAAGCGGGGGGGCTTCCGATACGCAGTATTTT. Its translation is CAISGSGGASDTQYF.

CDR3: CASSSLAAYNEQFF. In DNA form, the CDR3 reads TGTGCCAGCAGCTCACTAGCGGCTTACAATGAGCAGTTCTTC. V gene TRBV6-5 combines with J gene TRBJ2-1; TRBD2 matches 8 bases. The germline CDR1 and CDR2 sequences are MNHEY and SVGAGI. There are 14 residues in the CDR3. Trimming removed 6 bases from V and 4 bases from J; junction bases left unmatched: 5.

This clone was seen a few times. The gene calls are TRBV13 and TRBJ1-6; TRBD1 matches at 10 bases. V lost 5 bases, J lost 4 bases, and 2 bases stayed unmatched. The CDR3 totals 15 residues. Germline assignment: CDR1 PRHDT and CDR2 FYEKMQ (reference sequence). CDR3 residues: CASSTGQGYNSPLHF. CDR3 nucleotides: TGTGCCAGCAGCACGGGACAGGGGTATAATTCACCCCTCCACTTT. Full variable domain (remainder filled in from reference TRBV13 and TRBJ1-6): AAGVIQSPRHLIKEKRETATLKCYPIPRHDTVYWYQQGPGQDPQFLISFYEKMQSDKGSIPDRFSAQQFSDYHSELNMSSLELGDSALYFCASSTGQGYNSPLHFGNGTRLTVT.

The CDR3 here is CASSPPGTGGSPNEKLFF. For the CDR3, the DNA is TGTGCCAGCTCACCTCCGGGGACAGGGGGCTCCCCTAATGAAAAACTGTTTTTT. This chain connects TRBV18 to TRBJ1-4; 12 nucleotides agree with TRBD1. CDR1 and CDR2 from the germline V gene are KGHSH and LQKENI. The CDR3 consists of 18 residues. The ends lost 3 bases at V and 3 bases at J; junction bases unmatched: 8.

The chain joins TRBV4-3 to TRBJ2-3; 14 bases are shared with TRBD2. V shed 0 bases, J shed 0 bases, and the junction held 8 bases outside the gene matches. Germline loops: CDR1 LGHNA, CDR2 YSLEER. The length of the CDR3 is 20 residues. As DNA, the CDR3 is TGCGCCAGCAGCCAAGATTCGGGGACTAGCGGGGGCCGGAGCACAGATACGCAGTATTTT. Protein product: CASSQDSGTSGGRSTDTQYF.

Comments on this clone: This is likely a read error, given that the CDR3 carries no conserved phenylalanine or tryptophan at its end. This chain connects TRBV19 to TRBJ2-7; a weak D match, TRBD1 (6 bases). The CDR3 loop spans 11 amino acids. Germline assignment: CDR1 LNHDA and CDR2 SQIVND (reference sequence). V was clipped by 9 bases and J by 4 bases, with 10 bases between them. The CDR3 here is CASSRGYEQYL. CDR3 DNA sequence: TGTGCCAGCTCCAGGGGTTACGAGCAGTACCTC.

This sequence joins TRBV4-1 and TRBJ1-6; 9 bases match TRBD1. V shed 4 bases, J shed 5 bases, and the junction held 3 bases outside the gene matches. In germline, CDR1 is MGHRA, CDR2 YSYEKL. The CDR3 is 15 residues long. This CDR3 reads CASSLGTGNNSPLHF. The CDR3 region has the DNA TGCGCCAGCAGCCTCGGGACAGGGAATAATTCACCCCTCCACTTT.

This sequence joins TRBV27 and TRBJ2-7; no firm D call. Germline assignment: CDR1 MNHEY and CDR2 SMNVEV (reference sequence). V shed 6 bases and J shed 5 bases, with 17 bases lying between them. The length of the CDR3 is 14 residues. This CDR3 is CASRNTVGVNEQYF. The CDR3 bases are TGTGCCAGCAGGAATACGGTTGGAGTAAACGAGCAGTACTTC.

The chain recombines TRBV5-1 with TRBJ2-5, with D possibly being TRBD1 (5 bases). The V end lost 2 bases, the J end lost 2 bases, and 19 bases lay between the germline ends. From germline, CDR1 is SGHRS and CDR2 YFSETQ. The CDR3 totals 17 residues. CDR3 sequence (DNA): TGCGCCAGCAGCTTCACCCCCGGACAACGGTATCAAGAGACCCAGTACTTC. The encoded protein is CASSFTPGQRYQETQYF.

The J gene is TRBJ2-1, the V gene TRBV5-1; 8 bases match TRBD1. Per germline, CDR1 SGHRS and CDR2 YFSETQ. This CDR3 spans 14 amino acids. After removal of 2 bases from V and 3 bases from J, the junction contained 1 base not matched to a gene. CDR3 residues: CASSFGQGYNEQFF. DNA for the CDR3: TGCGCCAGCAGCTTCGGACAGGGCTACAATGAGCAGTTCTTC.

The chain has TRBV28 and TRBJ1-1; possibly TRBD1 for D (6 bases). In germline, CDR1 is MDHEN, CDR2 SYDVKM. V was shortened by 10 bases and J by 0 bases, with 12 bases between the two germline ends. CDR3 length equals 13 residues. CDR3 region: CATRTDLNTEAFF. Written as DNA, the CDR3 is TGTGCCACCAGGACAGACCTGAACACTGAAGCTTTCTTT.

This rearrangement joins TRBV28 to TRBJ1-3; no clear D. Germline assignment: CDR1 MDHEN and CDR2 SYDVKM. The CDR3 is 14 amino acids. Trimming cost V 3 bases and J 1 base, with 7 bases left between them. CDR3 DNA: TGTGCCAGCAGTTTGGCATTTTCTGGAAACACCATATATTTT. This codes for CASSLAFSGNTIYF. Full variable domain (remainder filled in from reference TRBV28 and TRBJ1-3): DVKVTQSSRYLVKRTGEKVFLECVQDMDHENMFWYRQDPGLGLRLIYFSYDVKMKEKGDIPEGYSVSREKKERFSLILESASTNQTSMYLCASSLAFSGNTIYFGEGSWLTVV.